This TCR beta chain is drawn from a study of T cell responses to AZD1222 COVID-19 vaccine. This clone appeared a few times. The CDR3 totals 14 residues. Germline V gives CDR1 MNHEY, CDR2 SVGAGI. V gave up 6 bases and J gave up 4 bases, with 15 bases separating them. Produced via immunoSEQ multiplex PCR; TCRdb's table is partial and in-frame only. The data show roughly 70,000 clones, 65% to 90% seen once. The genes are TRBV6-5 and TRBJ1-2; D might be TRBD1 (5 bases). This TCR derives from an adult in good health. The sample in question was peripheral blood, obtained on day 0 of AZD1222 vaccination. The CDR3 sequence: CASSMGGMGYGYTF. The CDR3 nucleotides are TGTGCCAGCAGCATGGGGGGAATGGGCTATGGCTACACCTTC.